Below, 24 T cell receptor beta chains from the same sample are listed, as sequenced in a study of brain T cells in children with intractable seizures (dated by TCRdb to 2020 to 2022). The time point label, read with the paper, signifies: blood from clinic visit 5 months post-surgery; TSC patient then seizure free. The library was prepared using the immunoSEQ multiplex PCR assay. What TCRdb holds here is the immuneACCESS table cut down to in-frame rearrangements. Part of the clones is not present; checked against another copy, under half of the missing clones reflect an unresolved V gene, and the others are unexplained. Recorded for this sample are about 340,000 clones; 93% of them occurred a single time. The ten largest account for 5.5% to 6% of the sample. Specimen: peripheral blood, collected less than 6 months after surgery. These receptors came from a boy in the first two years of life with tuberous sclerosis and intractable seizures.

This clone appeared a single time. The gene calls are TRBV19 and TRBJ1-6, with D possibly matching TRBD1 (5 bases). Germline CDR1 is LNHDA and CDR2 is SQIVND (reference sequence). V was clipped by 8 bases and J by 10 bases, with 6 bases between them. The CDR3 totals 10 residues. CDR3 bases: TGTGCCAGTGGGACCTCACCCCTCCACTTT. This gives the protein CASGTSPLHF.

The V call is TRBV7-9, the J call TRBJ1-6, with TRBD1 matching over 9 bases. The J segment lost 4 bases and the V segment lost 5 bases, leaving 6 bases of the junction unmatched. Germline values: CDR1 SEHNR, CDR2 FQNEAQ (reference sequence). The CDR3 contains 16 residues. Here the CDR3 reads CASSRGQGLYNSPLHF. CDR3 nucleotide sequence: TGTGCCAGCAGCCGAGGACAGGGGCTGTATAATTCACCCCTCCACTTT.

This chain links TRBV28 with TRBJ1-1; D ambiguous. V lost 3 bases, J lost 4 bases, and 6 bases lay in between. CDR1 and CDR2 (germline): MDHEN, SYDVKM. The CDR3 covers 12 residues. In DNA form, the CDR3 reads TGTGCCAGCAGTTTCGGTGGCACTGAAGCTTTCTTT. Residues: CASSFGGTEAFF.

The chain employs TRBV2 and TRBJ2-7, with 9 bases aligning to TRBD1. V lost 3 bases to trimming and J lost 4 bases; unmatched junction nucleotides: 1. The germline V gene encodes CDR1 SNHLY and CDR2 FYNNEI. The CDR3 extends over 13 amino acids. The CDR3, as DNA: TGTGCCAGCAGTGATGGACAGGGGTACGAGCAGTACTTC. Its translation is CASSDGQGYEQYF.

The chain is built from TRBV10-3 and TRBJ1-1; possibly TRBD1 for D (6 bases). Germline V CDR1 and CDR2: ENHRY, SYGVKD. The CDR3 is 12 residues long. V gave up 3 bases and J gave up 10 bases, with 12 bases separating them. The CDR3 reads CAISERGTGAFF. CDR3 nucleotide sequence: TGTGCCATCAGTGAAAGGGGGACGGGAGCTTTCTTT.

The rearrangement links TRBV29-1 to TRBJ1-5, with 7 bases matching TRBD1. V shed 4 bases, J shed 7 bases, and the junction held 4 bases outside the gene matches. The CDR3 runs 12 residues. Germline V lookup: CDR1 SQVTM, CDR2 ANQGSEA. As DNA, the CDR3 is TGCAGCGTTGGAGGGGGCGGACAGCCCCAGCATTTT. Amino acid sequence: CSVGGGGQPQHF.

This sequence joins TRBV7-3 and TRBJ1-1; no firm D call. Per germline, CDR1 SGHTA and CDR2 FQGTGA. Between the trimmed V and J ends, which lost 1 base and 3 bases, there was a span of 9 bases. The CDR3 spans 14 residues. The CDR3 sequence: CASSLRGVDTEAFF. The CDR3 region has the DNA TGTGCCAGCAGCTTAAGGGGAGTGGACACTGAAGCTTTCTTT.

The chain is built from TRBV7-3 and TRBJ2-1; TRBD1 or TRBD2 may be the D gene (5 bases each). The ends were cut back, 2 bases at V and 7 bases at J, with 18 bases in the middle. The CDR3 extends over 16 amino acids. CDR1 and CDR2 from the germline V gene are SGHTA and FQGTGA. In DNA, the CDR3 is TGTGCCAGCAGCTTAGTCCCCGGGGCAACCCTTAATGAGCAGTTCTTC. It translates to CASSLVPGATLNEQFF.

The count of this clone is one. The chain combines TRBV28 with TRBJ1-4; D not resolved. Trimming took 6 bases from V and 14 from J, leaving 16 bases between them. Germline V gives CDR1 MDHEN, CDR2 SYDVKM. The CDR3 is 12 residues long. CDR3 in amino acids: CASSFERGDLFF. The DNA for the CDR3 is TGTGCCAGCAGCTTCGAACGGGGTGATCTGTTTTTT. The full variable domain, with the rest looked up from reference TRBV28 and TRBJ1-4, is DVKVTQSSRYLVKRTGEKVFLECVQDMDHENMFWYRQDPGLGLRLIYFSYDVKMKEKGDIPEGYSVSREKKERFSLILESASTNQTSMYLCASSFERGDLFFGSGTQLSVL.

This clone was counted a single time. The genes are TRBV5-1 and TRBJ1-4; no reliable D call. Germline V lookup: CDR1 SGHRS, CDR2 YFSETQ. The CDR3 is 17 residues long. With 0 bases removed from V and 7 bases from J, the gap between germline ends came to 19 bases. The CDR3 here is CASSLALQSGLIEKLFF. The CDR3 DNA reads TGCGCCAGCAGCTTGGCCCTCCAGTCTGGACTCATTGAAAAACTGTTTTTT.

V and J are TRBV24-1 and TRBJ2-1; D possibly corresponds to TRBD1 (6 bases). The CDR3 length is 16 residues. In germline, CDR1 is KGHDR, CDR2 SFDVKD. V lost 9 bases and J lost 6, with 23 bases in between. The CDR3 sequence: CATPQLPEQGSNEQFF. The CDR3 nucleotides are TGTGCCACCCCACAATTACCGGAACAGGGATCCAATGAGCAGTTCTTC.

This rearrangement joins TRBV19 to TRBJ1-1; D is uncertain. Germline V gene lookup returns CDR1 LNHDA and CDR2 SQIVND (reference sequence). The ends were cut back, 3 bases at V and 1 base at J, with 9 bases in the middle. The length of the CDR3 is 14 residues. The CDR3 DNA sequence: TGTGCCAGTAGTATTAGGGCGGGGAACACTGAAGCTTTCTTT. Encoded protein: CASSIRAGNTEAFF.

The chain recombines TRBV5-6 with TRBJ1-1; no clear D. The CDR3 contains 12 residues. Trimming cost V 2 bases and J 11 bases, with 13 bases left between them. Per germline, CDR1 SGHDT and CDR2 YYEEEE. The CDR3 loop reads CASSLNKGRAFF. The DNA of the CDR3 is TGTGCCAGCAGCTTAAATAAAGGGAGGGCTTTCTTT.

This chain links TRBV6-1 with TRBJ2-4; TRBD1 matches 9 bases. The CDR3 sequence is 18 residues long. The trim removed 0 bases at V and 2 bases at J, leaving 8 bases unmatched. Germline lookup yields CDR1 MNHNS and CDR2 SASEGT. The CDR3 here is CASSEAPGQGLSKNIQYF. As DNA, the CDR3 is TGTGCCAGCAGTGAAGCTCCGGGACAGGGTTTATCCAAAAACATTCAGTACTTC.

The rearrangement joins TRBV24-1 to TRBJ2-1, with 7 positions matching TRBD2. Per germline, CDR1 KGHDR and CDR2 SFDVKD. The CDR3 extends over 17 amino acids. J lost 7 bases, V lost 4 bases, and 15 bases had no gene match. The CDR3 nucleotides are TGTGCCACCAGTGACACCCTTTTAACTGGGAGGGAAAATGAGCAGTTCTTC. Translated: CATSDTLLTGRENEQFF.

The chain joins TRBV18 to TRBJ2-7, with 9 nucleotides matching TRBD2. Germline trimming cut 1 base from V and 0 bases from J; bases unmatched to any gene: 4. Germline V gene data show CDR1 as KGHSH and CDR2 as LQKENI. CDR3 size: 16 residues. CDR3 loop: CASSPLSGGSSYEQYF. The CDR3, as DNA: TGTGCCAGCTCACCACTTAGCGGGGGCAGCTCCTACGAGCAGTACTTC.

The rearrangement uses TRBV11-3 and TRBJ1-6, with 9 bases identical to TRBD1. The CDR3 runs to 18 residues. V shed 3 bases, J shed 1 base, and the junction held 7 bases outside the gene matches. Germline CDR1 and CDR2: SGHNT and YENEEA. This CDR3 is CASSFRDRVRSYNSPLHF. In nucleotides, the CDR3 is TGTGCCAGCAGCTTCCGGGACAGGGTTCGATCCTATAATTCACCCCTCCACTTT.

V and J are TRBV9 and TRBJ1-2; D gene uncertain. The CDR3 is made up of 15 amino acids. V was shortened by 3 bases and J by 0 bases, with 12 bases between the two germline ends. Germline V lookup: CDR1 SGDLS, CDR2 YYNGEE. The CDR3 coding sequence is TGTGCCAGCAGCGCCTCGACTGTAACTAACTATGGCTACACCTTC. Translated, it gives CASSASTVTNYGYTF.

This sequence joins TRBV5-6 and TRBJ2-2, with D possibly being TRBD2 (5 bases). The CDR3 is 16 residues long. Looked up from germline, CDR1 is SGHDT and CDR2 is YYEEEE. V lost 0 bases and J 0 bases, leaving 9 bases between the germline ends. The CDR3 reads CASSLGVGANTGELFF. The CDR3 DNA reads TGTGCCAGCAGCTTGGGGGTCGGGGCGAACACCGGGGAGCTGTTTTTT.

This chain connects TRBV9 to TRBJ2-7; D is ambiguous. This CDR3 has 13 amino acids. V lost 4 bases and J 2 bases, leaving 10 bases between the germline ends. The germline V gene has CDR1 SGDLS and CDR2 YYNGEE. This CDR3 is CASSPRGTYEQYF. CDR3 nucleotide sequence: TGTGCCAGCAGCCCCCGCGGAACCTACGAGCAGTACTTC.

V is TRBV4-1 and J is TRBJ2-3; no reliable D call. Trimming pared 0 bases from V and 8 bases from J, leaving 6 bases between. There are 12 residues in the CDR3. Germline CDR1 is MGHRA and CDR2 is YSYEKL. This chain's CDR3 is CASSQDVGTQYF. The CDR3, as DNA: TGCGCCAGCAGCCAAGATGTTGGTACGCAGTATTTT.

The chain is built from TRBV10-2 and TRBJ2-1; D gene unclear. CDR3 length: 13 amino acids. Trimming removed 7 bases at V and 10 bases at J, with 17 bases between. Germline V gene sequence: CDR1 WSHSY, CDR2 SAAADI. The CDR3, as DNA: TGCGCCAGCACCCCTGGCCTTCATGGGGAGCAGTTCTTC. Translated, it gives CASTPGLHGEQFF.

The chain combines TRBV6-5 with TRBJ2-1; D tentatively fits TRBD1 or TRBD2 (5 bases each). V lost 7 bases and J 7 bases, leaving 20 bases between the germline ends. The CDR3 contains 15 residues. Germline V gene data show CDR1 as MNHEY and CDR2 as SVGAGI. The CDR3 region has the DNA TGTGCCAGCATGGGATGGGGGAAGCGGACGAATGAGCAGTTCTTC. This sequence encodes CASMGWGKRTNEQFF.

This sequence joins TRBV7-3 and TRBJ2-3, with D possibly called TRBD1 or TRBD2 (5 bases each). This CDR3 is built from 14 residues. Germline assignment: CDR1 SGHTA and CDR2 FQGTGA. Trimming removed 5 bases at V and 0 bases at J, with 9 bases between. The CDR3 here is CASSPRGSTDTQYF. DNA for the CDR3: TGTGCCAGCAGCCCCCGGGGCAGCACAGATACGCAGTATTTT. Together with reference TRBV7-3 and TRBJ2-3, the CDR3 gives the full variable domain: GAGVSQTPSNKVTEKGKYVELRCDPISGHTALYWYRQSLGQGPEFLIYFQGTGAADDSGLPNDRFFAVRPEGSVSTLKIQRTERGDSAVYLCASSPRGSTDTQYFGPGTRLTVL.